This T cell receptor (beta chain) was documented in a study of graft-versus-host responses after intestinal transplantation. Generated by immunoSEQ multiplex PCR, the TCRdb table keeps only in-frame clones and is missing some. Altogether some 87,000 clones are present, roughly 92% being singletons, with the ten largest covering around 0.33%. This clone has only one observation. Its specificity is unknown. The ends lost 3 bases at V and 5 bases at J; junction bases unmatched: 7. The CDR3 sequence is 14 residues long. CDR1 and CDR2 from the germline V gene are ENHRY and SYGVKD. The source material was unstimulated CD4+ T cells sorted from spleen or lymph node cells, sampled before intestinal transplant. The clonotype originates from a human donor who received an intestinal transplant. The chain employs TRBV10-3 and TRBJ2-7; 7 bases agree with TRBD1. The CDR3 here is CAISDRQGRDEQYF. CDR3 sequence (DNA): TGTGCCATCAGTGACAGACAGGGTAGAGACGAGCAGTACTTC.